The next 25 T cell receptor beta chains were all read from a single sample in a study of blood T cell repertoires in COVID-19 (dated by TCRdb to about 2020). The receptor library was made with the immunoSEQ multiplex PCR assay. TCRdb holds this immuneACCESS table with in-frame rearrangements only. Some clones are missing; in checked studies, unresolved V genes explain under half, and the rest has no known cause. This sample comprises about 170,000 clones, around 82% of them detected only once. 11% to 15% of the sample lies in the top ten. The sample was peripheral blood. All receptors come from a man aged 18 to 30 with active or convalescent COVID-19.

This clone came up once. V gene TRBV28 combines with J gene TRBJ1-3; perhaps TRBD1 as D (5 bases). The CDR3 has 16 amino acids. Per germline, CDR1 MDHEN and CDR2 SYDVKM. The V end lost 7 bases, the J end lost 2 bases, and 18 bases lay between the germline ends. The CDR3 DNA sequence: TGTGCCAGCAACCCACCGGGGGGTTATCCTGGAAACACCATATATTTT. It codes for CASNPPGGYPGNTIYF.

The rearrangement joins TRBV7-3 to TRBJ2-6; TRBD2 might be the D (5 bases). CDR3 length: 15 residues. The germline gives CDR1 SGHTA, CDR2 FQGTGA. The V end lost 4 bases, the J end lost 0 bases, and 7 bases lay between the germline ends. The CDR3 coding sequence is TGTGCCAGCAGCTCGGGGATCTCTGGGGCCAACGTCCTGACTTTC. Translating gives CASSSGISGANVLTF. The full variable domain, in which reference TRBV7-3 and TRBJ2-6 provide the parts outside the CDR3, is GAGVSQTPSNKVTEKGKYVELRCDPISGHTALYWYRQSLGQGPEFLIYFQGTGAADDSGLPNDRFFAVRPEGSVSTLKIQRTERGDSAVYLCASSSGISGANVLTFGAGSRLTVL.

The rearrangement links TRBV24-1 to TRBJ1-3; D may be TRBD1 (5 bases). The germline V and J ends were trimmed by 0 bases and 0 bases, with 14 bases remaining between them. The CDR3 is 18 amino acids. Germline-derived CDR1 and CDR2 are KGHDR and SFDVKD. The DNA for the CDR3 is TGTGCCACCAGTGATTTGGACCGGGGGGGTAACTCTGGAAACACCATATATTTT. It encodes CATSDLDRGGNSGNTIYF.

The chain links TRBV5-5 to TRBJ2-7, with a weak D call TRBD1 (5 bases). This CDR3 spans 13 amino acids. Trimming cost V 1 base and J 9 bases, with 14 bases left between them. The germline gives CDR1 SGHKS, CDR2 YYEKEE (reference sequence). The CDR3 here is CASSLQQDSRQYF. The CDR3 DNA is TGTGCCAGCAGCTTGCAACAGGATAGTAGGCAGTACTTC.

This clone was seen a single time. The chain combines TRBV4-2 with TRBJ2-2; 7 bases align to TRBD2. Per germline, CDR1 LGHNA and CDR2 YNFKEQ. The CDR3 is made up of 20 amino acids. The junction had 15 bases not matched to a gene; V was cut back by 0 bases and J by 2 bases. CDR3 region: CASSQDMAASGISNTGELFF. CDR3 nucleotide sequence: TGTGCCAGCAGCCAAGATATGGCGGCTAGCGGTATATCTAACACCGGGGAGCTGTTTTTT.

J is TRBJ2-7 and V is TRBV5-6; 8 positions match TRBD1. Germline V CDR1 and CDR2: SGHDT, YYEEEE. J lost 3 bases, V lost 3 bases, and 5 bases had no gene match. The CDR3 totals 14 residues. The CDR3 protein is CASSSTGEFYEQYF. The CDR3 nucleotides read TGTGCCAGCAGCTCGACAGGGGAATTCTACGAGCAGTACTTC.

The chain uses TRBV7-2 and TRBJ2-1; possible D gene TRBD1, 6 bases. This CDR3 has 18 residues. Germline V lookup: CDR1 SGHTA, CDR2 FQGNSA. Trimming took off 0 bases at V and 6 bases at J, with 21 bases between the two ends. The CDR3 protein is CASSLAVEDSRGPNEQFF. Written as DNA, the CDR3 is TGTGCCAGCAGCTTAGCAGTCGAGGACAGCAGGGGACCCAATGAGCAGTTCTTC.

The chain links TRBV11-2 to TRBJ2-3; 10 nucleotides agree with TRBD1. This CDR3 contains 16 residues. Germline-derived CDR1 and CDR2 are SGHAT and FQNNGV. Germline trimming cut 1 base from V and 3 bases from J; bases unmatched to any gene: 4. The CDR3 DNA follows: TGTGCCAGCAGCTTAGGTCGGGGACAGGGGACAGATACGCAGTATTTT. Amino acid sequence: CASSLGRGQGTDTQYF.

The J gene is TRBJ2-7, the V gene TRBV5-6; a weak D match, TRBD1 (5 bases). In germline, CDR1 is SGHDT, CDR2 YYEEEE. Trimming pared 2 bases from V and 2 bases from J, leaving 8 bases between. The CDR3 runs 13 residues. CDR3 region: CASSLAGTYEQYF. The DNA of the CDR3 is TGTGCCAGCAGCTTAGCAGGGACCTACGAGCAGTACTTC.

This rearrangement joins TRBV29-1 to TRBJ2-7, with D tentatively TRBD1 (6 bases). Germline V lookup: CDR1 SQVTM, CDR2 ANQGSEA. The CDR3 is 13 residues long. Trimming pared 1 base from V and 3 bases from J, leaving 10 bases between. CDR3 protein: CSVEGGTHYEQYF. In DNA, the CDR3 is TGCAGCGTTGAAGGTGGGACACACTACGAGCAGTACTTC.

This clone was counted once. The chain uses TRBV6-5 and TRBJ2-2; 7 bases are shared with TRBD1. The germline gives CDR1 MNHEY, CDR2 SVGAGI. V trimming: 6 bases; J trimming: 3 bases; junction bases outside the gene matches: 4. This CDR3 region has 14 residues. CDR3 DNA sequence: TGTGCCAGCAGAAATACAGGGGACACCGGGGAGCTGTTTTTT. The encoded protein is CASRNTGDTGELFF.

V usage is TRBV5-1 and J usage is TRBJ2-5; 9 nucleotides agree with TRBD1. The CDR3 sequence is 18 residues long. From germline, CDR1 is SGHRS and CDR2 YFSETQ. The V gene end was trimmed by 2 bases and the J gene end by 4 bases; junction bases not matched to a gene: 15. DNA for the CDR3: TGCGCCAGCAGCTTCCGACGAAGGACAGGGGAGGTGTCAGAGACCCAGTACTTC. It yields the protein CASSFRRRTGEVSETQYF.

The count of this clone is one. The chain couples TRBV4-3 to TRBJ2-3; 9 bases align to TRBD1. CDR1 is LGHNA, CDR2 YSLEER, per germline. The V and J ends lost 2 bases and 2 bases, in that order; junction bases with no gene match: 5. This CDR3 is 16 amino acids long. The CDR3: CASSQYRGRNTDTQYF. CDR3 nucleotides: TGCGCCAGCAGCCAATACAGGGGGCGTAACACAGATACGCAGTATTTT.

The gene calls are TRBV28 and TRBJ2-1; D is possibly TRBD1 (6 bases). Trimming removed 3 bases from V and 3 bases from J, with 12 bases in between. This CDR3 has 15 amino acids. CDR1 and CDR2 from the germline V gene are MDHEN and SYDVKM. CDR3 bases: TGTGCCAGCAGTTTTGGGGACACTAGCTACAATGAGCAGTTCTTC. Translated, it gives CASSFGDTSYNEQFF. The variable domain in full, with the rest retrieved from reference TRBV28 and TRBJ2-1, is DVKVTQSSRYLVKRTGEKVFLECVQDMDHENMFWYRQDPGLGLRLIYFSYDVKMKEKGDIPEGYSVSREKKERFSLILESASTNQTSMYLCASSFGDTSYNEQFFGPGTRLTVL.

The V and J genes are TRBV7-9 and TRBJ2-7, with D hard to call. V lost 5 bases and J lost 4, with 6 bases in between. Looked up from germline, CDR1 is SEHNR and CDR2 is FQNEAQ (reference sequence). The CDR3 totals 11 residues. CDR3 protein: CASSPQYEQYF. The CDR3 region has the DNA TGTGCCAGCAGCCCTCAGTACGAGCAGTACTTC.

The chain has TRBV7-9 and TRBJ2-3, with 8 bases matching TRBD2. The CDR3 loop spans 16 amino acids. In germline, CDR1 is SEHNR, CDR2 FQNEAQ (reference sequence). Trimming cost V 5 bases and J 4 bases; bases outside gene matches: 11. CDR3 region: CASSQKAGASSDTQYF. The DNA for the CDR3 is TGTGCCAGCAGCCAGAAAGCGGGGGCCTCTTCAGATACGCAGTATTTT.

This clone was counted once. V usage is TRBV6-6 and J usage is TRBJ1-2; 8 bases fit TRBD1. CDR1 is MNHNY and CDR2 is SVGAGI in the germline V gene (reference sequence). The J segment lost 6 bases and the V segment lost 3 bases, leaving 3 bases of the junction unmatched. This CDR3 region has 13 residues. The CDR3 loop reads CASSYRTGNGYTF. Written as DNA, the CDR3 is TGTGCCAGCAGTTATAGGACAGGGAATGGCTACACCTTC.

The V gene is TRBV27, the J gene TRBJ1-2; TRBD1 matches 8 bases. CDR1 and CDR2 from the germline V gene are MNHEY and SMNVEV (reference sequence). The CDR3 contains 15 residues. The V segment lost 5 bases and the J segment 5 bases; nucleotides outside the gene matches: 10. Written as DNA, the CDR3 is TGTGCCAGCAGTCTCACCGGGACAGGACCTTATGGCTACACCTTC. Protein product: CASSLTGTGPYGYTF.

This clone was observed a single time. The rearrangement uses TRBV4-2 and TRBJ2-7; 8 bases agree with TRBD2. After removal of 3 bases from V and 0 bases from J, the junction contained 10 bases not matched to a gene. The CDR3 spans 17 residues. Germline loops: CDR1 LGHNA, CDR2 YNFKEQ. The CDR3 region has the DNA TGTGCCAGCAGCCAGGGTCCCCCGGGACTAGACTCCTACGAGCAGTACTTC. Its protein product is CASSQGPPGLDSYEQYF.

This CDR3 reads CASSLAAGVANEQFF. The DNA for the CDR3 is TGCGCCAGCAGCTTGGCGGCGGGAGTGGCGAATGAGCAGTTCTTC. This rearrangement joins TRBV5-1 to TRBJ2-1, with 7 nucleotides matching TRBD2. V was pared by 0 bases and J by 7 bases, with 7 bases of the junction left unmatched. This CDR3 has 15 residues. The germline V gene encodes CDR1 SGHRS and CDR2 YFSETQ. The full variable domain, in which reference TRBV5-1 and TRBJ2-1 provide the parts outside the CDR3, is KAGVTQTPRYLIKTRGQQVTLSCSPISGHRSVSWYQQTPGQGLQFLFEYFSETQRNKGNFPGRFSGRQFSNSRSEMNVSTLELGDSALYLCASSLAAGVANEQFFGPGTRLTVL.

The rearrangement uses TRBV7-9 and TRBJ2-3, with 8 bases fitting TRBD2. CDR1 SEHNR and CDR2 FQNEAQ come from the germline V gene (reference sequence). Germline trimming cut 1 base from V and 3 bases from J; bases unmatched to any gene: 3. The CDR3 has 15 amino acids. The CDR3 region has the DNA TGTGCCAGCAGCTTAGTCGGGACTAGGACAGATACGCAGTATTTT. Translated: CASSLVGTRTDTQYF.

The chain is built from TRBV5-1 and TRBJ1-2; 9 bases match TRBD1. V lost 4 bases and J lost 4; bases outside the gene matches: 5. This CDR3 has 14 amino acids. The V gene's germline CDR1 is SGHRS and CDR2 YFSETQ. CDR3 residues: CASSPEQGAYGYTF. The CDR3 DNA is TGCGCCAGCAGCCCCGAACAGGGGGCCTATGGCTACACCTTC.

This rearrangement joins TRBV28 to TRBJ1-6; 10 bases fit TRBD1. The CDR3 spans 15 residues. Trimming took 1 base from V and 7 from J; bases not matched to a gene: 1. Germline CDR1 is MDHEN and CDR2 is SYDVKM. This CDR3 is CASSLSGQGNSPLHF. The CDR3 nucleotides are TGTGCCAGCAGTTTATCGGGACAGGGGAATTCACCCCTCCACTTT.

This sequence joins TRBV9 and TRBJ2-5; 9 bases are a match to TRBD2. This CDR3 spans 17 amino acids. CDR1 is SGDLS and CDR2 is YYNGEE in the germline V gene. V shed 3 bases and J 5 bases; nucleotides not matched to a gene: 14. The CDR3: CASSGSAGGPPRETQYF. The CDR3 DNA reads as TGTGCCAGCAGCGGCTCGGCGGGAGGGCCTCCCCGGGAGACCCAGTACTTC.

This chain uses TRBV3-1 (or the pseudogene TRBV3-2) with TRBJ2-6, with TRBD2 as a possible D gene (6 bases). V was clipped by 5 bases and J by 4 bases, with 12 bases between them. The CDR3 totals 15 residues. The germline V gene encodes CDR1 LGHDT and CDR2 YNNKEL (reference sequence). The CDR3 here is CASSYLASGANVLTF. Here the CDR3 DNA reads TGTGCCAGCAGCTACCTAGCGTCCGGGGCCAACGTCCTGACTTTC.